This record looks at one T cell receptor beta chain sequence and its context. This specimen comes from a study of blood T cell repertoires in COVID-19. About the study: COVID-19 samples, acute and convalescent, were from the United States, Italy and Spain.

Trimming cost V 7 bases and J 0 bases; bases outside gene matches: 9. Germline CDR1 SNHLY, CDR2 FYNNEI. This CDR3 is 16 amino acids long. Cohort 3 recovered donors had two negative PCRs, clearance, or symptom resolution. The method was immunoSEQ multiplex PCR; TCRdb's version includes in-frame clones alone and lacks a portion of them. The sample records roughly 310,000 clones, around nine tenths being singletons. The rearrangement uses TRBV2 and TRBJ2-1; 7 nucleotides line up with TRBD2. Sequencing was done on a sample of PBMCs or T cells enriched from blood (not recorded which). The source is a man aged 60-69 years who had recovered from COVID-19. CDR3 residues: CASKSGGGSSYNEQFF. In DNA, the CDR3 is TGTGCCAGCAAATCAGGCGGCGGGAGCTCCTACAATGAGCAGTTCTTC.